The entry below gives a single TCR beta chain sequence along with its context. CDR1 and CDR2 from the germline V gene are SGDLS and YYNGEE. V shed 0 bases and J 2 bases; nucleotides not matched to a gene: 5. This CDR3 is built from 15 residues. The protocol was immunoSEQ multiplex PCR, while the TCRdb copy is restricted to in-frame clones and leaves out a portion. The table lists 19,000 or so clones, 80% to 90% of them singletons. This sample was included in a study of T cell changes during pregnancy in multiple sclerosis. This chain uses TRBV9 with TRBJ2-7; 7 bases align to TRBD1. The source of this sequence is a female donor in good health, enrolled as a control in a pregnancy study. Sequenced material: CD8+ T cells from peripheral blood mononuclear cells, taken after pregnancy. CDR3 nucleotides: TGTGCCAGCAGCGTAGACGGGACAGTTGCCTACGAGCAGTACTTC. Translated: CASSVDGTVAYEQYF.